The T cell receptor beta chain under discussion was sequenced for a study of CD8 T cells in ankylosing spondylitis. V lost 5 bases, J lost 7 bases, and 20 bases lay in between. The CDR3 spans 15 residues. The germline gives CDR1 SEHNR, CDR2 FQNEAQ (reference sequence). Study findings and constraints: A motif in TCR beta, a set of 8 or 9 highly homologous variants, appeared characteristic of ankylosing spondylitis blood. Reportedly, matched ankylosing spondylitis synovial fluid was significantly enriched for disease-linked clones. Before this, some motif variants had been reported in reactive arthritis synovial fluid and blood.

TCRdb used MiXCR to reprocess the 5' RACE reads, holding one entry per CDR3 protein. The sample contains about 160,000 distinct CDR3 sequences, approximately 16% of which appear only once. This clonotype was detected only a few times. Antigen specificity is unknown. V gene TRBV7-9 combines with J gene TRBJ2-5, with D perhaps TRBD1 or TRBD2 (6 bases each). The receptor was isolated from a male donor with ankylosing spondylitis or in good health (not recorded which). The sample comprised blood, either unsorted or a sorted T cell fraction (not recorded which). DNA for the CDR3: TGTGCCAGCAGCGGCGGGACAACCCCCGTGGGGACCCAGTACTTC. Its protein is CASSGGTTPVGTQYF.